The subject of this entry is one TCR beta chain. In the authors' methods: Amplifying reference gene primers gave estimates of nucleated cell counts. Sequencing used immunoSEQ multiplex PCR; TCRdb keeps in-frame clones, though not all of them. V, J and clone size were drawn from that table, and D and trimming were deduced from the DNA. The table has about 280,000 clones, approximately 83% seen once. The data were taken from a study of blood T cell repertoires in COVID-19. Overall study: Italy, Spain and the United States were the sources of the convalescent and acute COVID-19 samples.

This CDR3 has 15 residues. Germline CDR1 and CDR2: LGHNA and YSLEER. J was trimmed by 6 bases and V by 4 bases; bases with no gene match: 6. V usage is TRBV4-3 and J usage is TRBJ1-4; 9 positions agree with TRBD1. This clonotype originated in a woman aged 25-40 years who had recovered from COVID-19. Sample: peripheral blood. DNA of the CDR3: TGCGCCAGCAGCCTATCTGGACAGGGGCATGAAAAACTGTTTTTT. Amino acids: CASSLSGQGHEKLFF.